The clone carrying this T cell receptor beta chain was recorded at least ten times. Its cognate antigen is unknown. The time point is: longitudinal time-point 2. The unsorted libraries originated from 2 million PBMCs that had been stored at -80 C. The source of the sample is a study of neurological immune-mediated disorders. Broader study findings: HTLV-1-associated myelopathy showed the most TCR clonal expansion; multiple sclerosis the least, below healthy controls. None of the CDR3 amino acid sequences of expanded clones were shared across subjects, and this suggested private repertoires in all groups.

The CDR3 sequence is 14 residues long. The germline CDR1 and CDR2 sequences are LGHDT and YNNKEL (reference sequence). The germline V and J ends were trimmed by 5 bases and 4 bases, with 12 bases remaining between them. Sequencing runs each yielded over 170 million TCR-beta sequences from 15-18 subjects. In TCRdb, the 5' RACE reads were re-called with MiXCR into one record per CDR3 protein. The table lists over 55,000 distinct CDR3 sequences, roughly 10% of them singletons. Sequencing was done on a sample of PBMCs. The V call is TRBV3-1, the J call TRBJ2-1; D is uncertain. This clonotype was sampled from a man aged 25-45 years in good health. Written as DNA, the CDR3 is TGTGCCAGCAGCACGTCAGGCGAGTACAATGAGCAGTTCTTC. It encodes CASSTSGEYNEQFF.